Below, 28 T cell receptor beta chains from the same sample are listed, as sequenced in a study of T cells in Graves' hyperthyroidism and ophthalmopathy. RNA transcripts were the template for amplifying TCR beta CDR3 regions. Using the HTBI primer set, a first-round RT-PCR was run on the TCR CDR3. TCRdb reanalysed the multiplex PCR reads using MiXCR and keeps one entry per CDR3 protein. This table holds around 520,000 distinct CDR3 sequences, roughly 15% found once. Sequenced input: blood. Every receptor here comes from a woman in her forties with Graves' hyperthyroidism.

This clonotype came up many times. This chain's CDR3 is CASSQVPQTANEQFF. In nucleotides, the CDR3 is TGTGCCAGCAGCCAAGTACCGCAGACAGCTAATGAGCAGTTCTTC. The chain employs TRBV3-1 and TRBJ2-1; perhaps TRBD1 as D (5 bases). Germline CDR1 and CDR2: LGHDT and YNNKEL (reference sequence). Between the trimmed V and J ends, which lost 1 base and 7 bases, there was a span of 14 bases. This CDR3 contains 15 residues.

This clonotype has at least ten counts. The chain carries TRBV24-1 and TRBJ2-1, with TRBD1 matching 9 bases. Looked up from germline, CDR1 is KGHDR and CDR2 is SFDVKD. With 4 bases clipped from V and 8 bases from J, the junction kept 11 bases outside the gene matches. This CDR3 spans 16 amino acids. CDR3: CATSDPTGGDFYEQFF. In nucleotides, the CDR3 is TGTGCCACCAGTGACCCAACAGGGGGCGATTTCTATGAGCAGTTCTTC.

This clonotype was seen a few times. J is TRBJ2-1 and V is TRBV20-1; a possible D gene is TRBD2 (7 bases). The CDR3 loop spans 17 amino acids. V lost 6 bases to trimming and J lost 4 bases, with 25 bases between them. The germline V gene has CDR1 DFQATT and CDR2 SNEGSKA (reference sequence). CDR3 region: CSATIPLWSGTYNEQFF. The CDR3 DNA follows: TGCAGTGCCACTATCCCCTTGTGGAGCGGGACATACAATGAGCAGTTCTTC.

This clonotype has a single count. The chain carries TRBV19 and TRBJ1-1; the D is unclear. CDR1 is LNHDA, CDR2 SQIVND, per germline (reference sequence). V shed 5 bases and J shed 0 bases, with 10 bases lying between them. This CDR3 has 14 amino acids. This chain's CDR3 is CASSGRTMNTEAFF. For the CDR3, the DNA is TGTGCCAGTAGTGGGCGGACTATGAACACTGAAGCTTTCTTT. The variable domain in full, completed from reference TRBV19 and TRBJ1-1, reads DGGITQSPKYLFRKEGQNVTLSCEQNLNHDAMYWYRQDPGQGLRLIYYSQIVNDFQKGDIAEGYSVSREKKESFPLTVTSAQKNPTAFYLCASSGRTMNTEAFFGQGTRLTVV.

This clonotype appeared many times. V usage is TRBV7-9 and J usage is TRBJ2-1, with TRBD2 identical over 8 bases. V shed 4 bases, J shed 4 bases, and the junction held 6 bases outside the gene matches. The CDR3 is 15 residues long. The V gene's germline CDR1 is SEHNR and CDR2 FQNEAQ (reference sequence). The CDR3 DNA is TGTGCCAGCAGCTACTCGCGGGAGGCATACAATGAGCAGTTCTTC. Protein: CASSYSREAYNEQFF.

This clonotype was observed at least ten times. The rearrangement uses TRBV28 and TRBJ1-1; D is perhaps TRBD1 (5 bases). With 2 bases removed from V and 4 bases from J, the gap between germline ends came to 11 bases. Germline V gene sequence: CDR1 MDHEN, CDR2 SYDVKM. This CDR3 is built from 14 residues. DNA for the CDR3: TGTGCCAGCAGTTTAGCGCAGGGAAGCACTGAAGCTTTCTTT. It yields the protein CASSLAQGSTEAFF. Full variable domain (outside the CDR3, taken from reference TRBV28 and TRBJ1-1): DVKVTQSSRYLVKRTGEKVFLECVQDMDHENMFWYRQDPGLGLRLIYFSYDVKMKEKGDIPEGYSVSREKKERFSLILESASTNQTSMYLCASSLAQGSTEAFFGQGTRLTVV.

This clonotype showed up just a few times. The chain links TRBV29-1 to TRBJ1-2; no clear D. The V gene's germline CDR1 is SQVTM and CDR2 ANQGSEA. The CDR3 has 12 residues. The ends were cut back, 3 bases at V and 2 bases at J, with 7 bases in the middle. The CDR3 loop is CSVDTSNYGYTF. For the CDR3, the DNA is TGCAGCGTTGATACAAGCAACTATGGCTACACCTTC.

This clonotype was seen at least ten times. An end of the junction differs from the germline gene, which may be a read error. This chain links TRBV5-1 with TRBJ1-3; 7 positions match TRBD1. The CDR3 spans 15 residues. Germline V lookup: CDR1 SGHRS, CDR2 YFSETQ. The CDR3 coding sequence is TGTGCCAGCAGTTTAGGGGACAGCTCTGGAAACACCATATATTTT. The encoded protein is CASSLGDSSGNTIYF. Combining the CDR3 with reference TRBV5-1 and TRBJ1-3 gives the whole variable domain KAGVTQTPRYLIKTRGQQVTLSCSPISGHRSVSWYQQTPGQGLQFLFEYFSETQRNKGNFPGRFSGRQFSNSRSEMNVSTLELGDSALYLCASSLGDSSGNTIYFGEGSWLTVV.

Many counts were recorded for this clonotype. The V call is TRBV20-1, the J call TRBJ1-1; D is uncertain. The CDR3 totals 13 residues. V was shortened by 1 base and J by 1 base, with 7 bases between the two germline ends. Germline assignment: CDR1 DFQATT and CDR2 SNEGSKA (reference sequence). CDR3 region: CSARARENTEAFF. CDR3 in DNA: TGCAGTGCTAGAGCTCGAGAGAACACTGAAGCTTTCTTT.

The rearrangement uses TRBV6-4 and TRBJ1-5; D is perhaps TRBD1 (5 bases). CDR3 length equals 14 residues. Germline V lookup: CDR1 MRHNA, CDR2 SNTAGT. V lost 5 bases and J 3 bases, leaving 11 bases between the germline ends. CDR3 bases: TGTGCCAGCAGTCCGTCCGGGGCCAATCAGCCCCAGCATTTT. Its protein is CASSPSGANQPQHF.

A few counts support this clonotype. V is TRBV28 and J is TRBJ1-3, with no clear D. Germline lookup yields CDR1 MDHEN and CDR2 SYDVKM. The CDR3 length is 15 residues. Trimming took off 7 bases at V and 8 bases at J, with 21 bases between the two ends. The CDR3 coding sequence is TGTGCCAGCACAAGTAGTGCAGCTCATTGGCACACCATATATTTT. It codes for CASTSSAAHWHTIYF.

This clonotype was seen repeatedly, ten times or more. The chain recombines TRBV7-3 with TRBJ2-7; weak D call: TRBD1 (6 bases). The V end lost 1 base, the J end lost 2 bases, and 12 bases lay between the germline ends. The CDR3 runs to 15 residues. CDR1 is SGHTA and CDR2 is FQGTGA in the germline V gene. The CDR3, as DNA: TGTGCCAGCAGCTTAAGGTCAGGGGACCCCTACGAGCAGTACTTC. As protein: CASSLRSGDPYEQYF.

The rearrangement joins TRBV9 to TRBJ2-1; tentatively, D is TRBD2 (6 bases). V lost 2 bases and J 8 bases, leaving 14 bases between the germline ends. The germline V gene has CDR1 SGDLS and CDR2 YYNGEE. This CDR3 is 14 amino acids long. CDR3 protein: CASSVSGAMDEQFF. The CDR3 bases are TGTGCCAGCAGCGTGTCGGGAGCTATGGATGAGCAGTTCTTC.

This clonotype has at least ten counts. The chain employs TRBV7-9 and TRBJ2-3; the match to TRBD1 covers 11 bases. V lost 3 bases to trimming and J lost 4 bases; unmatched junction nucleotides: 3. CDR3 length: 15 residues. CDR1 and CDR2 (germline): SEHNR, FQNEAQ (reference sequence). CDR3 region: CASSFGQGAADTQYF. The CDR3 DNA is TGTGCCAGCAGCTTCGGACAGGGGGCGGCAGATACGCAGTATTTT.

The J gene is TRBJ1-1, the V gene TRBV19; D not certain. The V gene lost 4 bases and the J gene lost 7 bases, with 13 bases spanning the gap. Germline values: CDR1 LNHDA, CDR2 SQIVND (reference sequence). This CDR3 is built from 13 residues. The CDR3 loop reads CASSRSQDFEAFF. The CDR3 region has the DNA TGTGCCAGTAGTAGATCCCAGGATTTTGAAGCTTTCTTT.

This clonotype has at least ten counts. As DNA, the CDR3 is TGTGCCAGCAGCTCGTTTGGGACAGGGGGCTCTGGCTACACCTTC. Its protein product is CASSSFGTGGSGYTF. The chain carries TRBV3-1 and TRBJ1-2; 12 bases match TRBD1. V shed 5 bases and J 7 bases; nucleotides not matched to a gene: 8. The germline V gene has CDR1 LGHDT and CDR2 YNNKEL (reference sequence). The CDR3 sequence is 15 residues long.

This clonotype was detected only a few times. V and J are TRBV28 and TRBJ1-1, with 7 bases fitting TRBD1. The trim removed 4 bases at V and 7 bases at J, leaving 6 bases unmatched. CDR1 and CDR2 from the germline V gene are MDHEN and SYDVKM. This CDR3 region has 13 residues. CDR3 bases: TGTGCCAGCAGTTCCGGCAGGGACAGTGAAGCTTTCTTT. Its protein is CASSSGRDSEAFF.

A few counts support this clonotype. This could be a read error, since a much larger clone is one nucleotide away. The genes are TRBV28 and TRBJ2-1; D is undetermined. Between the trimmed V and J ends, which lost 7 bases and 2 bases, there was a span of 15 bases. CDR3 length: 15 residues. Germline V gives CDR1 MDHEN, CDR2 SYDVKM. The CDR3 region has the DNA TGTGCCAGCAACTCCGCTAAGGCTACCTACAATGAGCAGTTCTTC. Translated: CASNSAKATYNEQFF.

V and J are TRBV2 and TRBJ2-3; D may be TRBD2 (7 bases). The CDR3 sequence is 15 residues long. CDR1 SNHLY and CDR2 FYNNEI come from the germline V gene. V was trimmed by 4 bases and J by 1 base, leaving 12 bases between them. The CDR3 DNA reads TGTGCCAGCAGTGGGCGAGGGGGGGGCACAGATACGCAGTATTTT. Translating gives CASSGRGGGTDTQYF.

V usage is TRBV19 and J usage is TRBJ2-7; D possibly corresponds to TRBD1 (7 bases). Germline V gene lookup returns CDR1 LNHDA and CDR2 SQIVND (reference sequence). V lost 3 bases, J lost 3 bases, and 15 bases lay in between. This CDR3 has 15 residues. The CDR3 DNA reads TGTGCCAGTAGTATTTTGGCAGGGGGACTCTACGAGCAGTACTTC. Translating gives CASSILAGGLYEQYF.

This clonotype showed up many times. The genes are TRBV18 and TRBJ2-2; D is unresolved. The length of the CDR3 is 15 residues. Germline V gives CDR1 KGHSH, CDR2 LQKENI. V was clipped by 0 bases and J by 4 bases, with 9 bases between them. CDR3 nucleotides: TGTGCCAGCTCACCACCGGGCCGCGGCACCGGGGAGCTGTTTTTT. This encodes CASSPPGRGTGELFF.

This clonotype was seen a handful of times. V usage is TRBV5-8 and J usage is TRBJ2-3, with 12 bases lining up with TRBD2. Germline CDR1 reads SGHTS; CDR2 reads YDEGEE. The CDR3 contains 15 residues. V shed 3 bases and J 5 bases; nucleotides not matched to a gene: 4. The CDR3 nucleotides read TGTGCCAGCAGCTCTGGACTAGCGGGACAAGATACGCAGTATTTT. This translates into CASSSGLAGQDTQYF. The whole variable domain, filled in from reference TRBV5-8 and TRBJ2-3, reads EAGVTQSPTHLIKTRGQQATLRCSPISGHTSVYWYQQALGLGLQFLLWYDEGEERNRGNFPPRFSGRQFPNYSSELNVNALELEDSALYLCASSSGLAGQDTQYFGPGTRLTVL.

The J gene is TRBJ1-1, the V gene TRBV29-1; D is unclear. The germline V gene has CDR1 SQVTM and CDR2 ANQGSEA. The CDR3 has 14 amino acids. Trimming removed 0 bases from V and 2 bases from J, with 10 bases in between. The DNA for the CDR3 is TGCAGCGTTGAAGATAATGACATAAACACTGAAGCTTTCTTT. Encoded protein: CSVEDNDINTEAFF.

This clonotype occurred many times. The chain employs TRBV3-1 and TRBJ2-7; TRBD2 might be the D (6 bases). CDR3 length equals 18 residues. Germline V gene sequence: CDR1 LGHDT, CDR2 YNNKEL (reference sequence). V gave up 3 bases and J gave up 1 base, with 22 bases separating them. This CDR3 is CASSQSSPRLGKSYEQYF. The CDR3 bases are TGTGCCAGCAGCCAGTCTTCCCCTAGACTAGGCAAATCCTACGAGCAGTACTTC.

The chain has TRBV28 and TRBJ1-2; 7 bases align to TRBD1. The V gene's germline CDR1 is MDHEN and CDR2 SYDVKM. The CDR3 totals 12 residues. With 10 bases clipped from V and 6 bases from J, the junction kept 8 bases outside the gene matches. The CDR3 region is CAIGRGQDGYTF. DNA of the CDR3: TGTGCCATCGGGAGGGGGCAGGATGGCTACACCTTC.

This clonotype has only a few counts. The DNA for the CDR3 is TGTGCCAGCAGCTTGTGGGGTTCGGGGTACCAAGAGACCCAGTACTTC. Translated, it gives CASSLWGSGYQETQYF. The genes are TRBV5-5 and TRBJ2-5; D might be TRBD2 (5 bases). Between the trimmed V and J ends, which lost 1 base and 0 bases, there was a span of 13 bases. CDR3 size: 16 residues. Germline-derived CDR1 and CDR2 are SGHKS and YYEKEE (reference sequence). Complete variable domain (other parts from reference TRBV5-5 and TRBJ2-5): DAGVTQSPTHLIKTRGQQVTLRCSPISGHKSVSWYQQVLGQGPQFIFQYYEKEERGRGNFPDRFSARQFPNYSSELNVNALLLGDSALYLCASSLWGSGYQETQYFGPGTRLLVL.

This clonotype was picked up many times. V and J are TRBV7-9 and TRBJ2-5, with TRBD1 as a possible D gene (6 bases). Germline CDR1 SEHNR, CDR2 FQNEAQ (reference sequence). The CDR3 runs to 14 residues. Trimming took 3 bases from V and 5 from J, leaving 13 bases between them. CDR3 residues: CASSLSTGMETQYF. The CDR3 region has the DNA TGTGCCAGCAGCTTGTCCACAGGGATGGAGACCCAGTACTTC. The full variable domain, rest sourced from reference TRBV7-9 and TRBJ2-5, is DTGVSQNPRHKITKRGQNVTFRCDPISEHNRLYWYRQTLGQGPEFLTYFQNEAQLEKSRLLSDRFSAERPKGSFSTLEIQRTEQGDSAMYLCASSLSTGMETQYFGPGTRLLVL.

This clonotype was found a few times. This rearrangement joins TRBV7-3 to TRBJ2-3; D call uncertain. V was cut by 5 bases and J by 1 base, with 7 bases left in between. CDR3 size: 13 residues. Germline CDR1 is SGHTA and CDR2 is FQGTGA. The DNA of the CDR3 is TGTGCCAGCAGCAAAACAGGCACAGATACGCAGTATTTT. Amino acid sequence: CASSKTGTDTQYF.